Shown below are 14 T cell receptor beta chains from a single sample sequenced in a study of cytomegalovirus exposure and HLA in healthy donors. The PCR used 60 Vbeta and 13 Jbeta primers. TCRdb's copy holds only in-frame clones and misses some; the assay was immunoSEQ multiplex PCR. The table has over 150,000 clones, 80% seen once. The sample comprised PBMCs. These receptors were obtained from a man aged 25 to 40 in good health and CMV-seropositive.

The rearrangement joins TRBV19 to TRBJ1-5, with 7 bases identical to TRBD1. CDR1 and CDR2 (germline): LNHDA, SQIVND (reference sequence). The V gene end was trimmed by 7 bases and the J gene end by 4 bases; junction bases not matched to a gene: 4. The CDR3 consists of 13 residues. This CDR3 reads CASNPGGNQPQHF. CDR3 nucleotides: TGTGCCAGTAATCCAGGGGGGAATCAGCCCCAGCATTTT. The variable domain in full, with the rest retrieved from reference TRBV19 and TRBJ1-5, is DGGITQSPKYLFRKEGQNVTLSCEQNLNHDAMYWYRQDPGQGLRLIYYSQIVNDFQKGDIAEGYSVSREKKESFPLTVTSAQKNPTAFYLCASNPGGNQPQHFGDGTRLSIL.

The gene calls are TRBV10-1 and TRBJ2-1; TRBD2 matches 10 bases. Germline trimming cut 5 bases from V and 6 bases from J; bases unmatched to any gene: 4. This CDR3 region has 14 residues. Germline CDR1 WNHNN, CDR2 SYGVQD (reference sequence). The CDR3, as DNA: TGCGCCAGCAGTAGGACTAGCGGCCTCAATGAGCAGTTCTTC. It is translated as CASSRTSGLNEQFF.

This clone appeared a single time. The chain recombines TRBV28 with TRBJ1-4, with TRBD1 as a possible D gene (5 bases). Trimming pared 7 bases from V and 5 bases from J, leaving 17 bases between. The germline CDR1 and CDR2 sequences are MDHEN and SYDVKM. The CDR3 loop spans 15 amino acids. The DNA for the CDR3 is TGTGCCAGCATTCCCACGACAGATACCAATGAAAAACTGTTTTTT. This codes for CASIPTTDTNEKLFF.

The V gene is TRBV14, the J gene TRBJ2-3; D possibly corresponds to TRBD2 (5 bases). The CDR3 spans 16 residues. Trimming stripped 4 bases from V and 0 bases from J, with 14 bases between. Looked up from germline, CDR1 is SGHDN and CDR2 is FVKESK. The chain's CDR3 is CASSRLREASTDTQYF. The CDR3 DNA is TGTGCCAGCAGCCGATTGAGGGAAGCTAGCACAGATACGCAGTATTTT.

The chain is built from TRBV6-1 and TRBJ2-7; a weak D match, TRBD2 (6 bases). This CDR3 spans 14 amino acids. Per the germline V gene, CDR1 is MNHNS and CDR2 is SASEGT. Deletions cut 2 bases from V and 2 bases from J, with 10 bases between. The CDR3 DNA follows: TGTGCCAGCAGTGAAACAGCGGGCCCCTACGAGCAGTACTTC. Translated: CASSETAGPYEQYF.

A note on this clone: At one end, the junction sequence differs from germline, possibly due to a read error. Distinct nucleotide sequences in the sample also encode this CDR3. The V call is TRBV6-1, the J call TRBJ1-1; D gene unclear. Germline CDR1 MNHNS, CDR2 SASEGT. The length of the CDR3 is 12 residues. The CDR3 sequence is CASRYYSIEAFF. The CDR3 bases are TGTGCCAGCAGATACTATAGCATCGAAGCTTTCTTC.

V gene TRBV9 combines with J gene TRBJ2-3, with 12 bases aligning to TRBD2. The length of the CDR3 is 17 residues. Unmatched junction bases numbered 7, after V lost 0 bases and J lost 5 bases. Germline assignment: CDR1 SGDLS and CDR2 YYNGEE. The CDR3 protein is CASSVATLAGGGDTQYF. In nucleotides, the CDR3 is TGTGCCAGCAGCGTAGCTACACTAGCGGGGGGCGGAGATACGCAGTATTTT.

The chain employs TRBV2 and TRBJ1-5, with 9 nucleotides matching TRBD1. CDR3 length equals 15 residues. Germline-derived CDR1 and CDR2 are SNHLY and FYNNEI. J gave up 6 bases and V 6 bases, and 9 bases lay outside the gene matches. The CDR3 loop reads CASSLDRGFVQPQHF. For the CDR3, the DNA is TGTGCCAGCAGCCTCGACAGGGGGTTCGTTCAGCCCCAGCATTTT.

This clone occurred once. The rearrangement links TRBV2 to TRBJ2-7, with a weak D call TRBD1 (6 bases). The V end was cut by 6 bases, the J end by 5 bases, with 11 bases between. Germline CDR1 is SNHLY and CDR2 is FYNNEI. This CDR3 is built from 12 residues. This chain's CDR3 is CASSVTGNEQYF. The CDR3 nucleotides read TGTGCCAGCAGCGTCACAGGGAACGAGCAGTACTTC. The full variable domain, completed using reference TRBV2 and TRBJ2-7, is EPEVTQTPSHQVTQMGQEVILRCVPISNHLYFYWYRQILGQKVEFLVSFYNNEISEKSEIFDDQFSVERPDGSNFTLKIRSTKLEDSAMYFCASSVTGNEQYFGPGTRLTVT.

The J gene is TRBJ1-2, the V gene TRBV6-5; no definite D call. CDR3 length: 16 residues. The ends were cut back, 0 bases at V and 0 bases at J, with 11 bases in the middle. Germline CDR1 is MNHEY and CDR2 is SVGAGI. The CDR3 coding sequence is TGTGCCAGCAGTTACTCAGGTTACAGCCCTAACTATGGCTACACCTTC. It yields the protein CASSYSGYSPNYGYTF.

In its sample, this clone was seen once. The rearrangement uses TRBV27 and TRBJ1-5, with D possibly being TRBD1 (6 bases). CDR3 length: 14 amino acids. V was trimmed by 3 bases and J by 6 bases, leaving 12 bases between them. Germline lookup yields CDR1 MNHEY and CDR2 SMNVEV (reference sequence). This CDR3 reads CASSFRQDSQPQHF. CDR3 sequence (DNA): TGTGCCAGCAGTTTCCGACAGGACAGTCAGCCCCAGCATTTT.

The chain couples TRBV4-3 to TRBJ1-2, with D possibly being TRBD1 (5 bases). From germline, CDR1 is LGHNA and CDR2 YSLEER. The CDR3 consists of 14 residues. Between the trimmed V and J ends, which lost 1 base and 8 bases, there was a span of 14 bases. CDR3 nucleotide sequence: TGCGCCAGCAGCCAAGCCTTGACAGAGCGAGGCTACACCTTC. It specifies CASSQALTERGYTF.

The chain is built from TRBV6-5 and TRBJ2-3, with TRBD2 matching 7 bases. The V gene's germline CDR1 is MNHEY and CDR2 SVGAGI. The length of the CDR3 is 14 residues. V was clipped by 8 bases and J by 2 bases; unmatched bases: 7. CDR3 sequence (DNA): TGTGCCAGCTGGGGGAGGGGCACCACAGATACGCAGTATTTT. Translating gives CASWGRGTTDTQYF.

V usage is TRBV7-9 and J usage is TRBJ1-2; maybe TRBD1 (5 bases). V was pared by 2 bases and J by 4 bases, with 11 bases between. CDR3 length equals 14 residues. Per the germline V gene, CDR1 is SEHNR and CDR2 is FQNEAQ (reference sequence). For the CDR3, the DNA is TGTGCCAGCAGCTTACCAGGGTCTGGCTATGGCTACACCTTC. Encoded protein: CASSLPGSGYGYTF.